Below are 21 T cell receptor beta chains sequenced from a single sample in a study of OX40 agonist ivuxolimab in advanced cancers. TCRdb keeps only in-frame clones here, not all; method: immunoSEQ multiplex PCR. The repertoire holds approximately 74,000 clones, with around 80% as singletons. The sample here was CD4+ or CD8+ T cells sorted from blood, taken in a trial of the OX40 agonist ivuxolimab. The receptors were gathered from an adult with an advanced solid tumor such as melanoma, head and neck, liver or kidney cancer.

This sequence joins TRBV2 and TRBJ1-2, with TRBD1 matching 7 bases. This CDR3 is built from 14 residues. The junction had 5 bases not matched to a gene; V was cut back by 4 bases and J by 3 bases. Germline CDR1 and CDR2: SNHLY and FYNNEI. This CDR3 is CASSGTGLYYGYTF. The CDR3 bases are TGTGCCAGCAGTGGGACAGGACTATACTATGGCTACACCTTC.

This clone was seen more than once but under ten times. The gene calls are TRBV19 and TRBJ1-5; D ambiguous. The CDR3 is made up of 13 amino acids. The ends were cut back, 4 bases at V and 4 bases at J, with 8 bases in the middle. Germline V gives CDR1 LNHDA, CDR2 SQIVND (reference sequence). CDR3 coding DNA: TGTGCCAGTAGTAGCTCAGATAATCAGCCCCAGCATTTT. Amino acids: CASSSSDNQPQHF.

The genes are TRBV4-2 and TRBJ1-2; 10 nucleotides match TRBD1. Germline-derived CDR1 and CDR2 are LGHNA and YNFKEQ. The CDR3 is made up of 13 amino acids. V lost 4 bases to trimming and J lost 4 bases; unmatched junction nucleotides: 0. The CDR3, as DNA: TGTGCCAGCAGCCGACAGGGGGCCTATGGCTACACCTTC. Translation gives CASSRQGAYGYTF.

The gene calls are TRBV18 and TRBJ2-2; TRBD2 is a possible D gene (6 bases). V dropped 1 base and J dropped 0 bases, with 9 bases sitting between them. The CDR3 sequence is 16 residues long. CDR1 is KGHSH and CDR2 is LQKENI in the germline V gene. CDR3 in amino acids: CASSPRTGANTGELFF. Here the CDR3 DNA reads TGTGCCAGCTCACCACGCACGGGGGCGAACACCGGGGAGCTGTTTTTT.

Points on this clone: Relative to the germline gene, one junction end is altered; a read error may explain this. This chain connects TRBV11-2 to TRBJ2-3, with D unclear. Germline V CDR1 and CDR2: SGHAT, FQNNGV. This CDR3 has 13 amino acids. Written as DNA, the CDR3 is TGTGCCAGCGGCTTTGGAATATCAGATACGCAGTATTTT. Protein: CASGFGISDTQYF.

The chain has TRBV18 and TRBJ1-1; D not resolved. The CDR3 covers 15 residues. V lost 2 bases and J 0 bases, leaving 10 bases between the germline ends. The germline V gene encodes CDR1 KGHSH and CDR2 LQKENI. CDR3 loop: CASSPEVIMNTEAFF. CDR3 nucleotide sequence: TGTGCCAGCTCACCAGAGGTCATTATGAACACTGAAGCTTTCTTT.

This chain uses TRBV28 with TRBJ1-4, with D maybe TRBD1 (6 bases). Trimming stripped 6 bases from V and 2 bases from J, with 13 bases between. CDR3 length equals 15 residues. The germline CDR1 and CDR2 sequences are MDHEN and SYDVKM. In DNA form, the CDR3 reads TGTGCCAGCAGCCCGACAGGCGGCACTAATGAAAAACTGTTTTTT. Amino acid sequence: CASSPTGGTNEKLFF.

This clone was seen a handful of times. The V gene is TRBV20-1, the J gene TRBJ2-1, with D uncertain. Trimming left V 6 bases short and J 5 bases short, with 5 bases between. CDR3 length equals 10 residues. The germline CDR1 and CDR2 sequences are DFQATT and SNEGSKA (reference sequence). CDR3 DNA sequence: TGCAGTGCGGGGAACAATGAGCAGTTCTTC. Protein sequence: CSAGNNEQFF.

This clone was picked up one time. The chain carries TRBV5-1 and TRBJ2-1; 7 bases match TRBD1. CDR1 SGHRS and CDR2 YFSETQ come from the germline V gene. The CDR3 spans 16 residues. Losses at the gene ends were 0 bases for V and 3 bases for J; bases not matched to a gene: 6. CDR3 sequence reads: CASSLAGYRGYNEQFF. CDR3 nucleotides: TGCGCCAGCAGCTTGGCGGGGTACAGGGGCTACAATGAGCAGTTCTTC.

This clone came up a few times. This chain connects TRBV20-1 to TRBJ1-1; maybe TRBD1 (5 bases). V lost 5 bases and J lost 4, with 8 bases in between. The CDR3 length is 11 residues. Germline loops: CDR1 DFQATT, CDR2 SNEGSKA (reference sequence). The CDR3 bases are TGCAGTGCTCAGGGTCCCACTGAAGCTTTCTTT. This codes for CSAQGPTEAFF.

This sequence joins TRBV19 and TRBJ1-2, with a possible D match to TRBD1 (6 bases). The germline V gene encodes CDR1 LNHDA and CDR2 SQIVND (reference sequence). Trimming removed 7 bases from V and 0 bases from J, with 18 bases in between. The CDR3 is made up of 16 amino acids. CDR3 sequence reads: CASTGGRGSSNYGYTF. CDR3 sequence (DNA): TGTGCCAGTACCGGGGGGCGCGGATCTTCTAACTATGGCTACACCTTC.

This chain joins TRBV4-1 and TRBJ2-3; no reliable D call. V shed 0 bases and J shed 0 bases, with 4 bases lying between them. From germline, CDR1 is MGHRA and CDR2 YSYEKL. The CDR3 is 14 amino acids. CDR3 nucleotide sequence: TGCGCCAGCAGCCAAGATACTAGCACAGATACGCAGTATTTT. Its translation is CASSQDTSTDTQYF.

This clone was seen a few times. The chain employs TRBV27 and TRBJ2-1; the D gene could be TRBD1 or TRBD2 (6 bases each). Germline V gives CDR1 MNHEY, CDR2 SMNVEV (reference sequence). Trimming pared 6 bases from V and 4 bases from J, leaving 16 bases between. CDR3 length: 15 residues. The CDR3, as DNA: TGTGCCAGCAGCCGTAGGGGGGCCGGGTACAATGAGCAGTTCTTC. Translated, it gives CASSRRGAGYNEQFF.

This rearrangement joins TRBV30 to TRBJ2-1, with 9 positions matching TRBD2. After removal of 6 bases from V and 7 bases from J, the junction contained 10 bases not matched to a gene. Germline lookup yields CDR1 GTSNPN and CDR2 SVGIG (reference sequence). This CDR3 has 14 residues. CDR3 protein: CACLGGRVGNEQFF. In DNA form, the CDR3 reads TGTGCCTGTCTCGGCGGGAGGGTGGGGAATGAGCAGTTCTTC.

The J gene is TRBJ2-7, the V gene TRBV6-5; unclear D gene. The V end was cut by 0 bases, the J end by 4 bases, with 13 bases between. This CDR3 has 15 residues. Germline CDR1 reads MNHEY; CDR2 reads SVGAGI. The CDR3 region is CASSYSFGVGYEQYF. CDR3 bases: TGTGCCAGCAGTTACTCTTTTGGGGTCGGTTACGAGCAGTACTTC.

The gene calls are TRBV5-6 and TRBJ2-7; perhaps TRBD1 as D (5 bases). The V end lost 1 base, the J end lost 1 base, and 18 bases lay between the germline ends. Germline V lookup: CDR1 SGHDT, CDR2 YYEEEE. The CDR3 sequence is 17 residues long. The CDR3 nucleotides read TGTGCCAGCAGCTTGATCCAGGGTACTACTCATTCCTACGAGCAGTACGTC. Translation: CASSLIQGTTHSYEQYV.

This clone was seen a single time. The V call is TRBV7-6, the J call TRBJ2-7, with 8 bases identical to TRBD1. Germline CDR1 and CDR2: SGHVS and FNYEAQ. The V gene end was trimmed by 1 base and the J gene end by 3 bases; junction bases not matched to a gene: 5. This CDR3 has 15 amino acids. The DNA of the CDR3 is TGTGCCAGCAGCTTAGAGCAGGGGGCGTACTACGAGCAGTACTTC. Its translation is CASSLEQGAYYEQYF.

The V and J genes are TRBV19 and TRBJ2-5; TRBD2 agrees at 7 bases. The J call may be incorrect, as the DNA end agrees better with TRBJ2-7. The CDR3 covers 15 residues. Germline CDR1 reads LNHDA; CDR2 reads SQIVND (reference sequence). The CDR3 loop is CASSAAGAGAYEQYF. DNA of the CDR3: TGTGCCAGTAGCGCGGCCGGGGCGGGAGCGTACGAGCAGTACTTC.

The gene calls are TRBV6-1 and TRBJ1-1; the D is unclear. Trimming cost V 6 bases and J 1 base, with 9 bases left between them. Germline V gene data show CDR1 as MNHNS and CDR2 as SASEGT. The CDR3 has 13 amino acids. The CDR3 loop is CASSPTANTEAFF. The CDR3 DNA follows: TGTGCCAGCAGCCCAACAGCGAACACTGAAGCTTTCTTT.

The chain has TRBV14 and TRBJ2-1; D tentatively fits TRBD1 or TRBD2 (6 bases each). The V gene's germline CDR1 is SGHDN and CDR2 FVKESK. Trimming cost V 2 bases and J 4 bases, with 12 bases left between them. The CDR3 sequence is 15 residues long. The CDR3 sequence is CASSQKRGEYNEQFF. CDR3 DNA: TGTGCCAGCAGCCAAAAAAGGGGGGAGTACAATGAGCAGTTCTTC.

This rearrangement joins TRBV19 to TRBJ2-7; 7 bases fit TRBD1. Trimming at V came to 7 bases and at J to 3 bases, leaving 6 bases not matched to a gene. Germline lookup yields CDR1 LNHDA and CDR2 SQIVND (reference sequence). The CDR3 has 13 residues. The CDR3 sequence: CASTGTVFYEQYV. The CDR3 DNA is TGTGCCAGTACAGGGACAGTTTTCTACGAGCAGTACGTC.